This T cell receptor (beta chain) is drawn from a study of long-term antiretroviral therapy in people with HIV. Study observations and caveats: Within the repertoire, clones expanded before ART were dominant at all time points. Compared with controls, HIV repertoires showed narrower CDR3 length ranges. In samples taken after ART, diversity increased but remained below transplant donor control levels.

Survey-level resolution applied to immunoSEQ assay v3.0. Assay: immunoSEQ multiplex PCR; the TCRdb copy retains only in-frame clones and omits some. The sample has 25,000 to 35,000 clones; about 86% are singletons. V was trimmed by 2 bases and J by 0 bases, leaving 8 bases between them. Germline CDR1 is WNHNN and CDR2 is SYGVQD (reference sequence). The CDR3 covers 15 residues. As regards this clone: Antigen specificity is unknown.

The source is a woman under 40 with HIV. Sequenced material: unsorted PBMCs, taken 0.8 years after starting antiretroviral therapy. The chain uses TRBV10-1 and TRBJ1-3, with a tentative D call TRBD1 (5 bases). This CDR3 reads CASSERGGSGNTIYF. Written as DNA, the CDR3 is TGCGCCAGCAGTGAGCGGGGCGGCTCTGGAAACACCATATATTTT.